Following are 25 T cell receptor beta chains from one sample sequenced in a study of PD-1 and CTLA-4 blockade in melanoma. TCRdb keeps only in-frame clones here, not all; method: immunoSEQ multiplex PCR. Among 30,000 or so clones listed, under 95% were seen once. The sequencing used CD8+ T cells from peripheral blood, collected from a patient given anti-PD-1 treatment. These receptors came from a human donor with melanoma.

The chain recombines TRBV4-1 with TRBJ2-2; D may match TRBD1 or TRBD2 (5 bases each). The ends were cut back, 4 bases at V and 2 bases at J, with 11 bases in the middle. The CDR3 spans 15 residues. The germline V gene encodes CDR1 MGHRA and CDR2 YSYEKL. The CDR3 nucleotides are TGCGCCAGCAGCCCCCGGGACCTAAACACCGGGGAGCTGTTTTTT. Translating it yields CASSPRDLNTGELFF.

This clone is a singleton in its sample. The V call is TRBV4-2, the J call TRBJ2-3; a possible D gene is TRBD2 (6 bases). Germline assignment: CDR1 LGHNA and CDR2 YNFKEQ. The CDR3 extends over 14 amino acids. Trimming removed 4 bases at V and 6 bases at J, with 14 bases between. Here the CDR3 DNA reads TGTGCCAGCAGCCCCGGAGGGCCCTCGGATACGCAGTATTTT. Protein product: CASSPGGPSDTQYF.

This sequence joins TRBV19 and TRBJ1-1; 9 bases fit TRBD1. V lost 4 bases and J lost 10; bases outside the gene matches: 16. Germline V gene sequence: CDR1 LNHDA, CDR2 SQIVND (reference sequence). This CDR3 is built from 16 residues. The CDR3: CASSKNTGGVELGAFF. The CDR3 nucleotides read TGTGCCAGTAGTAAGAATACAGGGGGCGTCGAATTGGGAGCTTTCTTT.

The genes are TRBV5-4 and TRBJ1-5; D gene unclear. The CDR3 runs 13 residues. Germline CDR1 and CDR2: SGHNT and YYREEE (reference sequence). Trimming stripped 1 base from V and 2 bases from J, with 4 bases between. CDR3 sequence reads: CASSLYGNQPQHF. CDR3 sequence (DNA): TGTGCCAGCAGCTTGTACGGCAATCAGCCCCAGCATTTT.

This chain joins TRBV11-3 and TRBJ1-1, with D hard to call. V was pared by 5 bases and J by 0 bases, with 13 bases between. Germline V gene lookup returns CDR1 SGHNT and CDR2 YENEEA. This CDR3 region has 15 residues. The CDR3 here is CASSTSPGVNTEAFF. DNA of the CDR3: TGTGCCAGCAGCACGAGCCCCGGGGTGAACACTGAAGCTTTCTTT.

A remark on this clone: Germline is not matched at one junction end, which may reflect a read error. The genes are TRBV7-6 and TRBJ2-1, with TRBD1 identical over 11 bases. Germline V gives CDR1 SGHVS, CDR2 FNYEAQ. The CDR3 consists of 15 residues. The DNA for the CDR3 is TGTACCAGCAGCTTAGGGACAGGGGGAGGCAATGAGCAGTTCTTC. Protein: CTSSLGTGGGNEQFF.

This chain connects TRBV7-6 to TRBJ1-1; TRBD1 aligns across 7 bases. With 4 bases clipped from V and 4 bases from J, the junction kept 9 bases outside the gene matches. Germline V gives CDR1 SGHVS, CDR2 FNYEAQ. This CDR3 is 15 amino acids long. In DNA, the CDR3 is TGTGCCAGCAGCTCCTCCTCACAGGGGATCACTGAAGCTTTCTTT. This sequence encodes CASSSSSQGITEAFF.

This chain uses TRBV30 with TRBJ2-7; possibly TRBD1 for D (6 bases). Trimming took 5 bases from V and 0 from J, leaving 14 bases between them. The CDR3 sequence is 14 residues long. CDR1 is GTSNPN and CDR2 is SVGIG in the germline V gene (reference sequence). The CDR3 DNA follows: TGTGCCTGGGGGGGAACAGGGAGCTCCTACGAGCAGTACTTC. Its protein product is CAWGGTGSSYEQYF.

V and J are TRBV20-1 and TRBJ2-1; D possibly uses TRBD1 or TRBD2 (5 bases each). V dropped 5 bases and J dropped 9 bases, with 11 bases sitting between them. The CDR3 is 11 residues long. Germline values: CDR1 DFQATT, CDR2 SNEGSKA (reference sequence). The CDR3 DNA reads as TGCAGTGCTTCCCCCGGGACTGAGCAGTTCTTC. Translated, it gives CSASPGTEQFF.

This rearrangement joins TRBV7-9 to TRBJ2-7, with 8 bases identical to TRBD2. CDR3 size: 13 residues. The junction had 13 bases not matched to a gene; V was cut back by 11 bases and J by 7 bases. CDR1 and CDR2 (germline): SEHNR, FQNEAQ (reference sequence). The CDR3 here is CACSGLGDDEQYF. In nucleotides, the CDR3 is TGTGCCTGCTCGGGACTAGGTGATGATGAGCAGTACTTC. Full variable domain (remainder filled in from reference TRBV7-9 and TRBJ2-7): DTGVSQNPRHKITKRGQNVTFRCDPISEHNRLYWYRQTLGQGPEFLTYFQNEAQLEKSRLLSDRFSAERPKGSFSTLEIQRTEQGDSAMYLCACSGLGDDEQYFGPGTRLTVT.

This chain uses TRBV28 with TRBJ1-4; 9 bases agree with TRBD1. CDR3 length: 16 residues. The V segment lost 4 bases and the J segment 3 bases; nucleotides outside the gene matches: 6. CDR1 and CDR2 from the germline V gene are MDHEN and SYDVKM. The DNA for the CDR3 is TGTGCCAGCAGTTCCCGGGACAGGGTAGCTAATGAAAAACTGTTTTTT. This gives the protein CASSSRDRVANEKLFF. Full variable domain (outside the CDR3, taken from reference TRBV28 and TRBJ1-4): DVKVTQSSRYLVKRTGEKVFLECVQDMDHENMFWYRQDPGLGLRLIYFSYDVKMKEKGDIPEGYSVSREKKERFSLILESASTNQTSMYLCASSSRDRVANEKLFFGSGTQLSVL.

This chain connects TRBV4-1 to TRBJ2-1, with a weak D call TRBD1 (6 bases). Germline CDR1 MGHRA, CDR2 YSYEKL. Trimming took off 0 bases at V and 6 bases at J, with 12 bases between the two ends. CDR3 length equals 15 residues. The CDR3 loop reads CASSQDRDTINEQFF. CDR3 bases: TGCGCCAGCAGCCAAGATCGGGACACTATCAATGAGCAGTTCTTC.

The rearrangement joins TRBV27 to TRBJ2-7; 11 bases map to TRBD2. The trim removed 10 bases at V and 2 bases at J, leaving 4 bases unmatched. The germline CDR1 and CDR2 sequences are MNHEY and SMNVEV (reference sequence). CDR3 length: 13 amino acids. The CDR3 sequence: CATGTSGPYEQYF. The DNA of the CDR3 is TGTGCCACCGGGACTAGCGGACCCTACGAGCAGTACTTC.

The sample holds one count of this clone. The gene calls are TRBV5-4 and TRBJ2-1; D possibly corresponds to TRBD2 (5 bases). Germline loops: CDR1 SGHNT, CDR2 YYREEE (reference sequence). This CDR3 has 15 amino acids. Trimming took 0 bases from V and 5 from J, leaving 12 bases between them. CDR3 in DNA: TGTGCCAGCAGCTTGGGAACGGGAAGTAACAATGAGCAGTTCTTC. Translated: CASSLGTGSNNEQFF.

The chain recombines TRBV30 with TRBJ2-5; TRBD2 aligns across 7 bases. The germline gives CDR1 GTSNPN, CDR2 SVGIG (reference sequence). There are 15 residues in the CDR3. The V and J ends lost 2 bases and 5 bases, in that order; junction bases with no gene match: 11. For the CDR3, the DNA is TGTGCCTGGAGTCCCTGGGGAGGGGAGAAGGAGACCCAGTACTTC. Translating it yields CAWSPWGGEKETQYF. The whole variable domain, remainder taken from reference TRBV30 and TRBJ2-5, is SQTIHQWPATLVQPVGSPLSLECTVEGTSNPNLYWYRQAAGRGLQLLFYSVGIGQISSEVPQNLSASRPQDRQFILSSKKLLLSDSGFYLCAWSPWGGEKETQYFGPGTRLLVL.

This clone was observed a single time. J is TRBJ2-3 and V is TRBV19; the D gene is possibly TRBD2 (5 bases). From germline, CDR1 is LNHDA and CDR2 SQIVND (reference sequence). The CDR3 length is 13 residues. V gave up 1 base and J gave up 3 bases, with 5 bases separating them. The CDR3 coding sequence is TGTGCCAGTAGTATAGCGGGGACAGATACGCAGTATTTT. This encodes CASSIAGTDTQYF.

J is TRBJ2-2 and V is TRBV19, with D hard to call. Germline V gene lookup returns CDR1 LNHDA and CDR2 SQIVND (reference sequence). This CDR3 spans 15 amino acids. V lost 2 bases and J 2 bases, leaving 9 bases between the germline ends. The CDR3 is CASSITYGNTGELFF. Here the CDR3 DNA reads TGTGCCAGTAGTATAACTTACGGTAACACCGGGGAGCTGTTTTTT.

The CDR3 sequence is CASSQDDLDSIGELFF. The CDR3 DNA is TGTGCCAGCAGCCAGGACGATCTAGATTCCATCGGGGAGCTGTTTTTT. V usage is TRBV7-9 and J usage is TRBJ2-2; D is ambiguous. Germline CDR1 is SEHNR and CDR2 is FQNEAQ (reference sequence). Trimming took 5 bases from V and 7 from J, leaving 20 bases between them. The CDR3 runs to 16 residues.

The CDR3 DNA reads as TGTGCCAGCAGCTCCAGGACTAGCGGGAGCTCCTACGAGCAGTACTTC. The encoded protein is CASSSRTSGSSYEQYF. This chain connects TRBV13 to TRBJ2-7; 13 bases are a match to TRBD2. Germline assignment: CDR1 PRHDT and CDR2 FYEKMQ (reference sequence). V dropped 4 bases and J dropped 0; count of bases not matched to a gene: 3. This CDR3 comprises 16 residues.

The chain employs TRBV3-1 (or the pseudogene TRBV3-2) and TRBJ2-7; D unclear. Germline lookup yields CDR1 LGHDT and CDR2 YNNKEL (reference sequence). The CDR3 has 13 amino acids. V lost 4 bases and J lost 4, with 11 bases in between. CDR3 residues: CASSPASGYEQYF. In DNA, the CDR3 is TGTGCCAGCAGCCCGGCTTCAGGATACGAGCAGTACTTC.

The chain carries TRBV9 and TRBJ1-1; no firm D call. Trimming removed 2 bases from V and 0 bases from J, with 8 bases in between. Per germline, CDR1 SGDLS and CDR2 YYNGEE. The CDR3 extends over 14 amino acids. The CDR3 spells CASSVNTMNTEAFF. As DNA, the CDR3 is TGTGCCAGCAGCGTTAACACCATGAACACTGAAGCTTTCTTT.

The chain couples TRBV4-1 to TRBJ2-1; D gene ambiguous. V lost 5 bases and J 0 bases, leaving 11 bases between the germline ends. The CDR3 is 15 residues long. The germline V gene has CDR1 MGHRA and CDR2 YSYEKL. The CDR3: CASSDPGPSYNEQFF. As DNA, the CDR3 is TGCGCCAGCAGCGACCCGGGCCCCTCCTACAATGAGCAGTTCTTC.

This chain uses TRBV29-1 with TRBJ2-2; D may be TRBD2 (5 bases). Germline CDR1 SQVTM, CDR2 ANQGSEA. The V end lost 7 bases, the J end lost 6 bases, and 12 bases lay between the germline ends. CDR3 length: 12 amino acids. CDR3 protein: CSALEDPGELFF. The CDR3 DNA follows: TGCAGCGCCTTGGAGGATCCCGGGGAGCTGTTTTTT.

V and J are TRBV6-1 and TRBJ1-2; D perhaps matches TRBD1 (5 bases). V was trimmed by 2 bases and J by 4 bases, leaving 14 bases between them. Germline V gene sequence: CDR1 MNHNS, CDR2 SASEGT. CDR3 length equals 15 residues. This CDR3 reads CASSEWSQGTYGYTF. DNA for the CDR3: TGTGCCAGCAGTGAATGGAGCCAAGGGACCTATGGCTACACCTTC.

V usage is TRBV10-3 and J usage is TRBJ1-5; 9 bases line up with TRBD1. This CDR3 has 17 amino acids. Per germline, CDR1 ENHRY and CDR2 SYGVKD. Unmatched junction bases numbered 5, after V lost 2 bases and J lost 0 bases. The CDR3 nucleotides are TGTGCCATCAGTGAGGGGACAGGGATGGATAGCAATCAGCCCCAGCATTTT. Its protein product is CAISEGTGMDSNQPQHF.